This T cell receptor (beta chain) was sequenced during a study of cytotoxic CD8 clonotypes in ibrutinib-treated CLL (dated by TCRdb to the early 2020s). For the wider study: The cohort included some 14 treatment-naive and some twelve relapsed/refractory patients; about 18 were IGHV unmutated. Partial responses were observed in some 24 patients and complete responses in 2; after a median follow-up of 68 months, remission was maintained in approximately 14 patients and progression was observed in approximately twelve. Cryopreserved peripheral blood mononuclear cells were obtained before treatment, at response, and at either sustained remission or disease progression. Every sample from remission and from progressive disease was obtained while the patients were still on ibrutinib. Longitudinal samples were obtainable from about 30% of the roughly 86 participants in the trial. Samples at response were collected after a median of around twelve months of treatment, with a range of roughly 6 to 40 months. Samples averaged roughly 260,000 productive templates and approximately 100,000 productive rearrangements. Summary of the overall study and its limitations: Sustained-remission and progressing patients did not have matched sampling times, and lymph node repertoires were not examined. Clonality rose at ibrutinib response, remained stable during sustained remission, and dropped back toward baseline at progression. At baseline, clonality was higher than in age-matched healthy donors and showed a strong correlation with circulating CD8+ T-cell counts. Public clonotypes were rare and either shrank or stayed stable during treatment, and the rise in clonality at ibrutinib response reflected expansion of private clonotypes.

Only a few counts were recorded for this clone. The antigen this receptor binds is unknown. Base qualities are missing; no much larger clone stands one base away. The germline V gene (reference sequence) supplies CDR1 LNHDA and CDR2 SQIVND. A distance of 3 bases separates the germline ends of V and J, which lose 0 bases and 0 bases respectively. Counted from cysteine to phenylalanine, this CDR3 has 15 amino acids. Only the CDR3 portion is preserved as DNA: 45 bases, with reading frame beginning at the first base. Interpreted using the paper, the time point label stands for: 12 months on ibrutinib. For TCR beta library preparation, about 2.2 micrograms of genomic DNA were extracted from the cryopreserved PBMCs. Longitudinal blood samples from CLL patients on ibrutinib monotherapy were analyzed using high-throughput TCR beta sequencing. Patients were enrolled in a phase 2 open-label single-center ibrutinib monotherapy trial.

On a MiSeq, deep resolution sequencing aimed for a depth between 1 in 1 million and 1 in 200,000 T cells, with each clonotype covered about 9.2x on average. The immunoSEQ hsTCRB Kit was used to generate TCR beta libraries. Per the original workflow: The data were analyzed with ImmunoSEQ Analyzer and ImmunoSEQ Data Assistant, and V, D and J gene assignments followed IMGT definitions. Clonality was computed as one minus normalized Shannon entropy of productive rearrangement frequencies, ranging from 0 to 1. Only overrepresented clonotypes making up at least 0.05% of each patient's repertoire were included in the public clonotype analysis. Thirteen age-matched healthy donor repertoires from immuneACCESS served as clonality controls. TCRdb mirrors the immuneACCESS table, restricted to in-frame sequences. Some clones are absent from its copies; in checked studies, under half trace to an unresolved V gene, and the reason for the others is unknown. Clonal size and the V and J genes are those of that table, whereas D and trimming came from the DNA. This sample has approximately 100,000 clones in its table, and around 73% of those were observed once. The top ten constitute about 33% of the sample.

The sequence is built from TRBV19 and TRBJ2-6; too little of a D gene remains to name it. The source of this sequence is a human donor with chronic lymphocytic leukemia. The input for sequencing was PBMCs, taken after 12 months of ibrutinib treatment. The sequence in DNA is TGTGCCAGTAGTATAGACGGCTCTGGGGCCAACGTCCTGACTTTC. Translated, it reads CASSIDGSGANVLTF.